This TCR beta chain appears in the sequencing data of a study of cytomegalovirus exposure and HLA in healthy donors. Study-wide context: An early release of data contained 70 million to 95 million unique TCRs, which came from HLA-typed donors. Findings of the study overall: Previous analysis showed most TCR beta V segments were productive about 90% or about 30% of the time.

The study ran its PCR with 60 Vbeta and 13 Jbeta primers. Method: immunoSEQ multiplex PCR; TCRdb's copy keeps in-frame clones and lacks some. This sample has about 120,000 clones, with over 8.5% found just once. This clone was observed a handful of times. Its antigen remains unknown. V lost 4 bases and J lost 7, with 14 bases in between. Germline CDR1 SGHKS, CDR2 YYEKEE (reference sequence). This CDR3 contains 14 residues. The sequencing sample was made of PBMCs. V usage is TRBV5-5 and J usage is TRBJ1-4; TRBD1 might be the D (6 bases). The clonotype was recovered from a woman in her 40s in good health and CMV-seropositive. Here the CDR3 reads CASSPGHIFEKLFF. The CDR3 coding sequence is TGTGCCAGCAGCCCGGGACATATTTTTGAAAAACTGTTTTTT.